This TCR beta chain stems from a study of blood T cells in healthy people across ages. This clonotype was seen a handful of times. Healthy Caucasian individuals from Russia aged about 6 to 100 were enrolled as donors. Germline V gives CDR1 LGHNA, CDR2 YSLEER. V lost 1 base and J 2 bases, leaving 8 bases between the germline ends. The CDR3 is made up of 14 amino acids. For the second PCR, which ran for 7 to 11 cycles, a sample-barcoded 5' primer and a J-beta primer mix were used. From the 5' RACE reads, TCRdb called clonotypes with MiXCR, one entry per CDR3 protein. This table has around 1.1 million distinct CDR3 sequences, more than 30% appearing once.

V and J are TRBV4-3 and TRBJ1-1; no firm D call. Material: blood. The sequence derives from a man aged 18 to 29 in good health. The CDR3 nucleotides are TGCGCCAGCAGCCAAGTCCAGAGCAACACTGAAGCTTTCTTT. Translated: CASSQVQSNTEAFF.